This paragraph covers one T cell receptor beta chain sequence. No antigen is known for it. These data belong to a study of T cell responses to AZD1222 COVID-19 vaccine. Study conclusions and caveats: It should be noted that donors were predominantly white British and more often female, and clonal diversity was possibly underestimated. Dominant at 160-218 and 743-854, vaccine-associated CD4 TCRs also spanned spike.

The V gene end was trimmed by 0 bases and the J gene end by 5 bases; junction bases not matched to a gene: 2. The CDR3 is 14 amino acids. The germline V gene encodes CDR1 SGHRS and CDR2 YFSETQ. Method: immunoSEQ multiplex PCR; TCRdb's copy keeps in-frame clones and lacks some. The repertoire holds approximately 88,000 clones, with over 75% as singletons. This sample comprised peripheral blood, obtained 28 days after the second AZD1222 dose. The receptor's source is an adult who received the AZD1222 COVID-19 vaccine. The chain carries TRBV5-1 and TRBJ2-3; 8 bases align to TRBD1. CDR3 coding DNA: TGCGCCAGCAGCTTGGGACAGGGGATAGATACGCAGTATTTT. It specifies CASSLGQGIDTQYF.